A selection of T cell receptor beta chains follows, all from one sample in a study of blood T cell repertoires in COVID-19. TCRdb keeps only in-frame clones here, not all; method: immunoSEQ multiplex PCR. The repertoire holds over 95,000 clones, with around 84% as singletons. The sequencing input was peripheral blood. The receptors shown here come from a woman aged 55-69 years with acute or convalescent COVID-19. Both conserved end residues are part of each CDR3.

TRBJ2-7,TRBV2,CASSETTAYEQYF
TRBJ2-5,TRBV10-1,CAGSFCLGTGRQETQYF
TRBJ1-6,TRBV10-3,CAISSRSGQGDHSPLHF
TRBJ2-1,TRBV5-4,CASSLGDRNNEQFF
TRBJ2-5,TRBV3-1/TRBV3-2,CASSQDLRGVQETQYF
TRBJ1-4,TRBV6-1,CASSEEYSLNEKLFF
TRBJ2-3,TRBV11-2,CASSLGLAGDTQYF
TRBJ1-2,TRBV2,CASRRIRLYGYTF
TRBJ2-2,TRBV28,CATASGGNTGELFF
TRBJ2-7,TRBV18,CASSRNTEGGVSEQYF
TRBJ1-1,TRBV19,CASSIRAGESRRRAEAFF
TRBJ2-7,TRBV11-2,CASSPGRDYEQYF
TRBJ2-7,TRBV29-1,CSAGTRGYEQYF
TRBJ2-7,TRBV29-1,CSGGGAYEQYF
TRBJ1-1,TRBV30,CAWSDKRGTEAFF
TRBJ2-1,TRBV10-1,CANPPPSAEFF
TRBJ1-1,TRBV29-1,CSVIRTGNTEAFF
TRBJ1-2,TRBV3-1/TRBV3-2,CASSQLLSRRTGSKNYGYTF
TRBJ2-2,TRBV7-2,CASSLKAGVTGELFF
TRBJ1-5,TRBV7-9,CASSLQGGSNQPQHF
TRBJ1-1,TRBV6-1,CASSERGRGEAFF
TRBJ1-6,TRBV2,CARNTGGLYSPLHF
TRBJ1-5,TRBV30,CAWSGTGGYQPQHF
TRBJ2-5,TRBV27,CASSRRGQGETQYF
TRBJ1-4,TRBV5-1,CASSLGSYEKLFF
TRBJ2-3,TRBV29-1,CSVVRVSTDTQYF
TRBJ1-5,TRBV6-2/TRBV6-3,CASSYSRGSRGQYNQPQHF
TRBJ2-5,TRBV28,CASSSRLAGVETQYF
TRBJ1-2,TRBV4-3,CASSHDRGGRGYGYTF
TRBJ1-3,TRBV5-6,CASSLGLRGSGNTIYF
TRBJ1-5,TRBV27,CASSWGEYQPQHF
TRBJ1-5,TRBV6-2/TRBV6-3,CASSYSRPNSNQPQHF
TRBJ2-7,TRBV6-6,CASSYSTEGAFEQYF
TRBJ1-2,TRBV19,CASSLDRGANYGYTF
TRBJ2-7,TRBV7-2,CASGEGVSYEQYF
TRBJ1-5,TRBV19,CASSIDRGYNQPQHF
TRBJ1-3,TRBV5-1,CASSPIGQSKGKNTIYF
TRBJ2-5,TRBV9,CASNVAAGGETQYF
TRBJ1-6,TRBV28,CASGTSGRGSYNSPLHF